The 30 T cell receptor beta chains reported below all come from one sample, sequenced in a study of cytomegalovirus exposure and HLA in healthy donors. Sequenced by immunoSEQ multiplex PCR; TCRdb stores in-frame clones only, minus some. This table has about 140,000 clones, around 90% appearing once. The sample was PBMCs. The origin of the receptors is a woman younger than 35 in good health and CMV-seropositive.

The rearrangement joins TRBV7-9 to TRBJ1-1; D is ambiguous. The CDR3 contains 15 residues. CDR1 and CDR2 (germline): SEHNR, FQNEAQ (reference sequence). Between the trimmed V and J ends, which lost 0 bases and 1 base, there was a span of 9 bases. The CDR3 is CASSLAAGRNTEAFF. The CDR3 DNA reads TGTGCCAGCAGCTTAGCGGCAGGTAGGAACACTGAAGCTTTCTTT.

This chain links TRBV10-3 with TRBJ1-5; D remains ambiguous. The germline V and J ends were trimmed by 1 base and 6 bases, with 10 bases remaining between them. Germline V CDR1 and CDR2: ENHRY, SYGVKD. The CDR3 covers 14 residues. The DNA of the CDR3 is TGTGCCATCAGTGAGTTTCAGGTCGCTCAGCCCCAGCATTTT. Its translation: CAISEFQVAQPQHF.

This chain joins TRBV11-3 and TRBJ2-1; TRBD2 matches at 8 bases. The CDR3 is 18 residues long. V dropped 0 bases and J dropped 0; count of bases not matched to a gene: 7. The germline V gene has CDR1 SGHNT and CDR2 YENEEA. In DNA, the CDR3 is TGTGCCAGCAGCTTAGATCGTACTAGCGGTAGCTCCTACAATGAGCAGTTCTTC. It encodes CASSLDRTSGSSYNEQFF.

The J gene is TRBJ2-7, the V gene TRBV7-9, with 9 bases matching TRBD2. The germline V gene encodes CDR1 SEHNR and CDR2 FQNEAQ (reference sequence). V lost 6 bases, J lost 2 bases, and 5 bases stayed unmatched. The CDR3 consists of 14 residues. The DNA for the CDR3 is TGTGCCAGCAGGCTAGCGGGGTCGACCTACGAGCAGTACTTC. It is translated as CASRLAGSTYEQYF.

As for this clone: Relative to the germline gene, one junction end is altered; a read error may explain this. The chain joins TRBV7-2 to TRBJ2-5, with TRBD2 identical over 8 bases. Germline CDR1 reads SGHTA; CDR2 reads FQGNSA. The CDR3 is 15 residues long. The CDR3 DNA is TGTGCCAGCAGCGTAGCCGGGGGGGGGCAAGAGACCCAGTACTTC. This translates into CASSVAGGGQETQYF.

This CDR3 is CASSLQHRGRETQYF. CDR3 nucleotides: TGTGCCAGCAGCTTGCAACACAGGGGGCGAGAGACCCAGTACTTC. This chain joins TRBV5-4 and TRBJ2-5; 9 nucleotides align to TRBD1. The CDR3 consists of 15 residues. Germline V lookup: CDR1 SGHNT, CDR2 YYREEE (reference sequence). The ends lost 1 base at V and 4 bases at J; junction bases unmatched: 5.

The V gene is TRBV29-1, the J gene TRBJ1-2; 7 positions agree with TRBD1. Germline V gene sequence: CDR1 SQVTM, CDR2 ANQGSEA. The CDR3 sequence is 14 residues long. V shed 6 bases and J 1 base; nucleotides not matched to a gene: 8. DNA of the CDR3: TGCAGCGTAGAGGACAGGCCGCTTAACTATGGCTACACCTTC. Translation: CSVEDRPLNYGYTF.

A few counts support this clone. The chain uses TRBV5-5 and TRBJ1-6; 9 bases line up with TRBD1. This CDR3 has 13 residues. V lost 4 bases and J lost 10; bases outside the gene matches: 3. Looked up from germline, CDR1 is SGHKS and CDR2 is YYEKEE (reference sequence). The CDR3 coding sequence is TGTGCCAGCAGCCGGGACAGGGTCTCACCCCTCCACTTT. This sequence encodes CASSRDRVSPLHF.

This chain's CDR3 is CASSLVGGLNTEAFF. In DNA, the CDR3 is TGTGCCAGCAGTTTAGTCGGCGGCTTGAACACTGAAGCTTTCTTT. The rearrangement uses TRBV28 and TRBJ1-1, with no clear D. Deletions cut 2 bases from V and 0 bases from J, with 10 bases between. Looked up from germline, CDR1 is MDHEN and CDR2 is SYDVKM. The CDR3 has 15 residues.

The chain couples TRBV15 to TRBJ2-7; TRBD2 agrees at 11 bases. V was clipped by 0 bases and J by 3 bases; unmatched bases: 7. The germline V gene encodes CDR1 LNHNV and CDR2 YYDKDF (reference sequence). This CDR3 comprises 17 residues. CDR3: CATSRDLTSGSHYEQYF. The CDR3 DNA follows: TGTGCCACCAGCAGAGACCTAACTAGCGGGAGTCACTACGAGCAGTACTTC.

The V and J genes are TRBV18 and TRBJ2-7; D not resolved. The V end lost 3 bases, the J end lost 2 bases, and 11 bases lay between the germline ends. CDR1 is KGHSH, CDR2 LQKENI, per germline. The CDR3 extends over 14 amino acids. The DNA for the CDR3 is TGTGCCAGCTCACCTGGTGTCCTACCCTACGAGCAGTACTTC. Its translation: CASSPGVLPYEQYF.

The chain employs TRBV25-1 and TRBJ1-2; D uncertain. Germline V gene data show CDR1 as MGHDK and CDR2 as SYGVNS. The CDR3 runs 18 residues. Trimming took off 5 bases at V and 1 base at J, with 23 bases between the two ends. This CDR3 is CASSPTRPFRRVNYGYTF. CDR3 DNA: TGTGCCAGCAGTCCCACTCGGCCCTTCAGGCGAGTTAACTATGGCTACACCTTC.

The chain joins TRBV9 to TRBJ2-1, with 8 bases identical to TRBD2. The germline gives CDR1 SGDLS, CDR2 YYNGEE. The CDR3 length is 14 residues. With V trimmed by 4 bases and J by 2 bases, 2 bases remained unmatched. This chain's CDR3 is CASSYSGTYNEQFF. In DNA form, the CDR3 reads TGTGCCAGCAGCTATAGCGGGACCTACAATGAGCAGTTCTTC.

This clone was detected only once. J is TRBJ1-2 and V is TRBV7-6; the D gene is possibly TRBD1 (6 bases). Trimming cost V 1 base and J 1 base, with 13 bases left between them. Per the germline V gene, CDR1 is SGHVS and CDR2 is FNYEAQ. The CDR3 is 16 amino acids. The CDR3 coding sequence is TGTGCCAGCAGCTTAGAGGGCAGGGGTATTAACTATGGCTACACCTTC. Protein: CASSLEGRGINYGYTF.

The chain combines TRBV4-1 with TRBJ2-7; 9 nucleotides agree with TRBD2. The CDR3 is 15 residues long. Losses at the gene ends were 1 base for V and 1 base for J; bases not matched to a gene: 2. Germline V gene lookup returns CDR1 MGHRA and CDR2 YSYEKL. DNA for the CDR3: TGCGCCAGCAGCCAAGGGCGGGGGGGTTCCTACGAGCAGTACTTC. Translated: CASSQGRGGSYEQYF.

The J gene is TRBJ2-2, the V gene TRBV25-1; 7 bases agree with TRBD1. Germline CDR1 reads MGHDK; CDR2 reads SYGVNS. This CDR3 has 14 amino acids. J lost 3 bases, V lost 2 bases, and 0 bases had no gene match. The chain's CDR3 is CASSETGDTGELFF. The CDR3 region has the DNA TGTGCCAGCAGTGAAACAGGGGACACCGGGGAGCTGTTTTTT. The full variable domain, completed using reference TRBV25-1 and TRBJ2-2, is EADIYQTPRYLVIGTGKKITLECSQTMGHDKMYWYQQDPGMELHLIHYSYGVNSTEKGDLSSESTVSRIRTEHFPLTLESARPSHTSQYLCASSETGDTGELFFGEGSRLTVL.

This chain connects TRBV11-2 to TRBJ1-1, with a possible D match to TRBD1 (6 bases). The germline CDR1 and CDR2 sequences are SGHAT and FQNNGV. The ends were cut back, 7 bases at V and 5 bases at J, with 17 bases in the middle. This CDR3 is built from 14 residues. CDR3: CASTTMGASTEAFF. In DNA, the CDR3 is TGTGCCAGCACCACAATGGGGGCTTCAACTGAAGCTTTCTTT.

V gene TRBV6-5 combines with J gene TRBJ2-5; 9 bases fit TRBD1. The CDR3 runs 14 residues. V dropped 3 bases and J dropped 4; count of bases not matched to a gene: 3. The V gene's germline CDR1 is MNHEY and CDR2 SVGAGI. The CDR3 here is CASSYGTGSETQYF. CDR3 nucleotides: TGTGCCAGCAGTTATGGGACAGGGTCAGAGACCCAGTACTTC.

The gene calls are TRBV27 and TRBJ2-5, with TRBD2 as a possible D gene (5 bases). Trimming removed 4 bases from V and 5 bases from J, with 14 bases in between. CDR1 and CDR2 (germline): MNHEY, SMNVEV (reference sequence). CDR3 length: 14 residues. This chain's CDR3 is CASSWGATGETQYF. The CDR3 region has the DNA TGTGCCAGCAGTTGGGGAGCCACGGGTGAGACCCAGTACTTC.

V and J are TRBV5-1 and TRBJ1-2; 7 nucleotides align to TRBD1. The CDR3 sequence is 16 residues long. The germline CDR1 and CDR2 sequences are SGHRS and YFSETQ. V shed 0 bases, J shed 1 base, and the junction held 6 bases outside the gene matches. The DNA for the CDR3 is TGCGCCAGCAGCTTGGAGGGACAGCTGTTTAACTATGGCTACACCTTC. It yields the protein CASSLEGQLFNYGYTF.

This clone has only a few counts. The CDR3: CASSDQGANGYTF. In DNA, the CDR3 is TGTGCCAGCAGTGACCAGGGGGCTAATGGCTACACCTTC. The chain joins TRBV2 to TRBJ1-2; TRBD1 matches 8 bases. The junction had 3 bases not matched to a gene; V was cut back by 3 bases and J by 6 bases. The CDR3 runs 13 residues. In germline, CDR1 is SNHLY, CDR2 FYNNEI.

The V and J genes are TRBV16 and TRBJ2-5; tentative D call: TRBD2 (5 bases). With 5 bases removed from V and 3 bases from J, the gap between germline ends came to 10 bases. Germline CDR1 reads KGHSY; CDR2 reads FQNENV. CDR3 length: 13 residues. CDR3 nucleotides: TGTGCCAGCAGCGCCTCGAGGGAAGAGACCCAGTACTTC. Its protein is CASSASREETQYF.

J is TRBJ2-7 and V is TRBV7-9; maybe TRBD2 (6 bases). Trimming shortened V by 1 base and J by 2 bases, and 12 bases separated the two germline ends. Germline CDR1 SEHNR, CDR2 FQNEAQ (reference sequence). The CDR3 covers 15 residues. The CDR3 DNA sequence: TGTGCCAGCAGCTTAGGGGACTGGAGGGCCTACGAGCAGTACTTC. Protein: CASSLGDWRAYEQYF.

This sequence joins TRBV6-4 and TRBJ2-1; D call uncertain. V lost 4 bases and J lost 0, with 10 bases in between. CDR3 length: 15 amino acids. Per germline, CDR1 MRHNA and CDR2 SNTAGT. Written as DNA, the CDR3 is TGTGCCAGCAGTGCTGAAATCGGCTCCTACAATGAGCAGTTCTTC. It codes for CASSAEIGSYNEQFF.

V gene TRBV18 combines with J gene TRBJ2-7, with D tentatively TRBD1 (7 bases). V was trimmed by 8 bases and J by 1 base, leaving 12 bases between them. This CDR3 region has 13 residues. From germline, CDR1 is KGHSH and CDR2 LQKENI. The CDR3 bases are TGTGCCAGCACAGCAGGGGGGTCCTACGAGCAGTACTTC. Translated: CASTAGGSYEQYF.

CDR3 protein: CASSRRLDSNEQFF. The CDR3 DNA follows: TGCGCCAGCAGCCGCCGACTAGATTCGAATGAGCAGTTCTTC. V is TRBV4-1 and J is TRBJ2-1; TRBD2 might be the D (6 bases). This CDR3 region has 14 residues. In germline, CDR1 is MGHRA, CDR2 YSYEKL. V lost 4 bases, J lost 7 bases, and 14 bases lay in between.

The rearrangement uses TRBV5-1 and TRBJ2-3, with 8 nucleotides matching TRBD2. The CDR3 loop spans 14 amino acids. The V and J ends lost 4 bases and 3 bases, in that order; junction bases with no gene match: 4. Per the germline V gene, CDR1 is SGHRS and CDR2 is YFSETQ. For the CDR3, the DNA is TGCGCCAGCAGCCGGGGGGGCCCTACAGATACGCAGTATTTT. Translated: CASSRGGPTDTQYF.

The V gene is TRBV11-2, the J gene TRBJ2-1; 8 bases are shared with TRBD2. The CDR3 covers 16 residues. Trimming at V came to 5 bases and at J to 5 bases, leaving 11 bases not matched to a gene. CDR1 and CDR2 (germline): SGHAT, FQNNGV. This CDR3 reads CASSTTGTSLNNEQFF. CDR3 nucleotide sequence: TGTGCCAGCAGCACAACCGGGACTAGTCTCAACAATGAGCAGTTCTTC.

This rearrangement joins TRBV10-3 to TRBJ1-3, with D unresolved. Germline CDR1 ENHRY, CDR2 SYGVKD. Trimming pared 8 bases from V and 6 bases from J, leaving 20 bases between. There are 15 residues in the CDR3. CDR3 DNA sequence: TGTGCCATCGGGCGATCCCAGCCCGCCGAAAACACCATATATTTT. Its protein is CAIGRSQPAENTIYF.

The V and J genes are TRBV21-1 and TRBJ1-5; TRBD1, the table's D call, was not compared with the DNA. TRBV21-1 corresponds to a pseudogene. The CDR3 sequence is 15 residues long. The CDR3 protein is CASSKCDRGHLPQHF. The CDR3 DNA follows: TGTGCCAGCAGCAAATGCGACAGGGGGCATCTGCCCCAGCATTTT.